The 23 T cell receptor beta chains listed next were all sequenced from one sample in a study of OX40 agonist ivuxolimab in advanced cancers. Generated by immunoSEQ multiplex PCR, the TCRdb table keeps only in-frame clones and is missing some. Of 70,000 to 85,000 clones detected, around 83% appear once; the ten largest clones hold over 0.75%. Sequences were derived from CD4+ or CD8+ T cells sorted from blood, sampled in a trial of the OX40 agonist ivuxolimab. All receptors come from an adult with an advanced solid tumor such as melanoma, head and neck, liver or kidney cancer.

The V gene is TRBV19, the J gene TRBJ1-5; maybe TRBD1 (5 bases). Trimming shortened V by 1 base and J by 1 base, and 8 bases separated the two germline ends. Germline loops: CDR1 LNHDA, CDR2 SQIVND (reference sequence). This CDR3 has 15 amino acids. The CDR3 coding sequence is TGTGCCAGTAGTATAGGGACACAAAGCAATCAGCCCCAGCATTTT. It encodes CASSIGTQSNQPQHF.

The chain combines TRBV6-1 with TRBJ2-3, with 8 bases matching TRBD1. V shed 8 bases, J shed 5 bases, and the junction held 9 bases outside the gene matches. CDR3 size: 14 residues. CDR1 is MNHNS, CDR2 SASEGT, per germline. The CDR3 DNA follows: TGTGCCAGCGTTCGGGGACAGGCGGGAGATACGCAGTATTTT. It encodes CASVRGQAGDTQYF.

This clone was recorded once. The chain employs TRBV7-8 and TRBJ1-5; 8 bases align to TRBD1. This CDR3 comprises 14 residues. J lost 4 bases, V lost 5 bases, and 4 bases had no gene match. CDR1 is SGHVS, CDR2 FQNEAQ, per germline. This CDR3 reads CASSLRTGNQPQHF. The CDR3 bases are TGTGCCAGCAGCCTTCGGACAGGGAATCAGCCCCAGCATTTT.

The rearrangement joins TRBV5-4 to TRBJ2-7; TRBD1 aligns across 9 bases. Germline V gives CDR1 SGHNT, CDR2 YYREEE (reference sequence). Losses at the gene ends were 4 bases for V and 6 bases for J; bases not matched to a gene: 11. The CDR3 is 15 residues long. Here the CDR3 reads CASSHGDRVSAEQYF. Here the CDR3 DNA reads TGTGCCAGCAGCCACGGGGACAGGGTATCAGCCGAGCAGTACTTC.

The genes are TRBV7-2 and TRBJ1-4; no reliable D call. Trimming took off 7 bases at V and 8 bases at J, with 14 bases between the two ends. Per germline, CDR1 SGHTA and CDR2 FQGNSA. The CDR3 is 13 amino acids. The CDR3 is CASTQSRYEKLFF. CDR3 coding DNA: TGTGCCAGCACCCAAAGCAGATACGAAAAACTGTTTTTT.

This chain connects TRBV5-4 to TRBJ1-1; D is possibly TRBD1 (5 bases). The CDR3 extends over 13 amino acids. Germline V gives CDR1 SGHNT, CDR2 YYREEE (reference sequence). The V and J ends lost 2 bases and 2 bases respectively, with 7 bases between them. The CDR3 DNA sequence: TGTGCCAGCAGCTTTCAGGGAAACACTGAAGCTTTCTTT. This translates into CASSFQGNTEAFF.

This rearrangement joins TRBV7-2 to TRBJ1-5; D gene ambiguous. There are 16 residues in the CDR3. V lost 1 base, J lost 2 bases, and 12 bases lay in between. Germline CDR1 SGHTA, CDR2 FQGNSA. CDR3 bases: TGTGCCAGCAGCTTAGGGAGGTCCGGGGGCAATCAGCCCCAGCATTTT. It translates to CASSLGRSGGNQPQHF.

V is TRBV12-5 and J is TRBJ1-2; D unclear. CDR1 and CDR2 (germline): LGHNT, FRNRAP. CDR3 length: 13 amino acids. The V and J ends lost 1 base and 4 bases respectively, with 7 bases between them. Here the CDR3 DNA reads TGTGCTAGTGGTTTGGGGCAACTCTATGGCTACACCTTC. Translating gives CASGLGQLYGYTF.

The chain joins TRBV7-5 to TRBJ1-2. TRBV7-5 is classified as a pseudogene. This CDR3 contains 15 residues. In DNA form, the CDR3 reads TGTGCCAGCAGCGGCATCCGGGGACCTTTCTATGGCTACACCTTC. This translates into CASSGIRGPFYGYTF.

This clone was counted a single time. The chain has TRBV7-6 and TRBJ2-3; 9 bases agree with TRBD1. CDR1 SGHVS and CDR2 FNYEAQ come from the germline V gene. Unmatched junction bases numbered 4, after V lost 4 bases and J lost 11 bases. The length of the CDR3 is 12 residues. The CDR3: CASSSQGAQQYF. The CDR3 nucleotides read TGTGCCAGCAGCTCACAGGGGGCGCAGCAGTATTTT.

The chain has TRBV7-9 and TRBJ1-4, with 7 bases fitting TRBD1. Germline V CDR1 and CDR2: SEHNR, FQNEAQ (reference sequence). V trimming: 5 bases; J trimming: 4 bases; junction bases outside the gene matches: 13. This CDR3 is 17 amino acids long. The CDR3 sequence: CASSPPQGGRINEKLFF. CDR3 nucleotides: TGTGCCAGCAGCCCCCCCCAGGGGGGGCGGATTAATGAAAAACTGTTTTTT.

The chain carries TRBV7-9 and TRBJ2-7, with a weak D call TRBD1 (7 bases). Trimming took off 5 bases at V and 3 bases at J, with 14 bases between the two ends. The germline V gene has CDR1 SEHNR and CDR2 FQNEAQ (reference sequence). The CDR3 totals 14 residues. The CDR3 region is CASSAGQKFYEQYF. The DNA for the CDR3 is TGTGCCAGCAGCGCGGGACAGAAATTCTACGAGCAGTACTTC.

This chain links TRBV4-3 with TRBJ1-1, with a weak D call TRBD1 (5 bases). CDR3 size: 15 residues. V was trimmed by 0 bases and J by 4 bases, leaving 12 bases between them. In germline, CDR1 is LGHNA, CDR2 YSLEER. Written as DNA, the CDR3 is TGCGCCAGCAGCCAAGATGGGGCTGGCGGCACTGAAGCTTTCTTT. Protein product: CASSQDGAGGTEAFF.

This chain connects TRBV6-1 to TRBJ2-7; either TRBD1 or TRBD2 may fit D (5 bases each). Trimming removed 1 base from V and 5 bases from J, with 12 bases in between. Germline V lookup: CDR1 MNHNS, CDR2 SASEGT. There are 14 residues in the CDR3. The DNA for the CDR3 is TGTGCCAGCAGTGAAGTTGGGGGTCCAGACGAGCAGTACTTC. Its protein is CASSEVGGPDEQYF.

This sequence joins TRBV6-1 and TRBJ2-1; D unclear. V gave up 3 bases and J gave up 7 bases, with 7 bases separating them. Germline V lookup: CDR1 MNHNS, CDR2 SASEGT. The CDR3 spans 12 residues. The CDR3 here is CASSDWVNEQFF. The CDR3 DNA follows: TGTGCCAGCAGTGACTGGGTAAATGAGCAGTTCTTC.

This clone was detected once. This chain uses TRBV28 with TRBJ2-1; 11 bases fit TRBD2. The CDR3 covers 21 residues. Trimming took 7 bases from V and 4 from J; bases not matched to a gene: 24. Germline V gives CDR1 MDHEN, CDR2 SYDVKM. This CDR3 is CASTFHPGLAGGRIGYNEQFF. In nucleotides, the CDR3 is TGTGCCAGCACCTTCCACCCGGGGCTAGCGGGAGGCCGCATAGGGTACAATGAGCAGTTCTTC.

The CDR3 coding sequence is TGTGCCAGTAGTATGGGACTAGCGGGGGGCACAGATACGCAGTATTTT. It specifies CASSMGLAGGTDTQYF. This chain connects TRBV19 to TRBJ2-3; 14 bases are shared with TRBD2. The ends lost 3 bases at V and 1 base at J; junction bases unmatched: 0. Per germline, CDR1 LNHDA and CDR2 SQIVND (reference sequence). CDR3 length equals 16 residues.

The rearrangement uses TRBV4-1 and TRBJ1-6, with 7 bases aligning to TRBD1. CDR3 length: 14 residues. The germline gives CDR1 MGHRA, CDR2 YSYEKL. V shed 5 bases, J shed 6 bases, and the junction held 4 bases outside the gene matches. In DNA, the CDR3 is TGCGCCAGCAGCGGTTCAGGGGGTAATTCACCCCTCCACTTT. Translated: CASSGSGGNSPLHF.

The chain uses TRBV19 and TRBJ2-1; possibly TRBD2 for D (5 bases). With 6 bases removed from V and 0 bases from J, the gap between germline ends came to 15 bases. This CDR3 contains 16 residues. The germline V gene has CDR1 LNHDA and CDR2 SQIVND (reference sequence). CDR3 nucleotide sequence: TGTGCCAGTAGCCTCCATGGAGGTAGCTCCTACAATGAGCAGTTCTTC. Translated: CASSLHGGSSYNEQFF.

V usage is TRBV19 and J usage is TRBJ2-1; 11 nucleotides match TRBD2. CDR1 LNHDA and CDR2 SQIVND come from the germline V gene (reference sequence). The V segment lost 7 bases and the J segment 6 bases; nucleotides outside the gene matches: 5. This CDR3 is built from 14 residues. CDR3 residues: CASNPGLAGNEQFF. CDR3 bases: TGTGCCAGTAACCCCGGACTAGCGGGCAATGAGCAGTTCTTC.

The gene calls are TRBV4-1 and TRBJ1-4; D is ambiguous. The V end lost 1 base, the J end lost 7 bases, and 4 bases lay between the germline ends. CDR1 and CDR2 (germline): MGHRA, YSYEKL. CDR3 length equals 12 residues. CDR3 nucleotides: TGCGCCAGCAGCCAAGTGCTTGAAAAACTGTTTTTT. This translates into CASSQVLEKLFF.

This sequence joins TRBV7-3 and TRBJ2-1; D might be TRBD2 (7 bases). Germline loops: CDR1 SGHTA, CDR2 FQGTGA. The V end was cut by 0 bases, the J end by 3 bases, with 15 bases between. This CDR3 is built from 17 residues. For the CDR3, the DNA is TGTGCCAGCAGCTTAACGGGGGCGGGGGCTAACTACAATGAGCAGTTCTTC. Protein sequence: CASSLTGAGANYNEQFF. The whole variable domain, remainder taken from reference TRBV7-3 and TRBJ2-1, is GAGVSQTPSNKVTEKGKYVELRCDPISGHTALYWYRQSLGQGPEFLIYFQGTGAADDSGLPNDRFFAVRPEGSVSTLKIQRTERGDSAVYLCASSLTGAGANYNEQFFGPGTRLTVL.

A note on this clone: One junction end disagrees with the germline gene, perhaps due to a read error. The genes are TRBV28 and TRBJ1-1; D is uncertain. Germline V gene data show CDR1 as MDHEN and CDR2 as SYDVKM. This CDR3 has 10 amino acids. CDR3 DNA sequence: TGTGCCAGCCGTTTGAGGGAAGCTTTCTTT. It codes for CASRLREAFF.